This T cell receptor beta chain derives from a study of blood T cell repertoires in COVID-19. Study summary: Samples representing acute and convalescent COVID-19 were sourced from the United States, Italy and Spain. T cells, B-cell-depleted T cells, or PBMCs supplied cDNA or gDNA.

Original processing notes: Counts of nucleated cells, estimated from reference gene primer amplification, were obtained. Repertoires were generated with immunoSEQ multiplex PCR, while TCRdb's copy carries only in-frame clones and drops some. Clone size and V and J calls were adopted from that table, with D and trimming inferred from the DNA. The data show about 120,000 clones, with 60% to 80% seen just once and roughly 5.5% held by the top ten. CDR3 length equals 15 residues. Looked up from germline, CDR1 is SNHLY and CDR2 is FYNNEI. V dropped 10 bases and J dropped 4; count of bases not matched to a gene: 10.

Specimen: peripheral blood. This TCR derives from a man in his 60s with acute or convalescent COVID-19. V usage is TRBV2 and J usage is TRBJ1-2; TRBD1 matches 12 bases. In DNA, the CDR3 is TGTGCCATCCGATTCGGGACAGGGGGCGCCTATGGCTACACCTTC. This translates into CAIRFGTGGAYGYTF.